This T cell receptor (beta chain) was sequenced in a study of identical twins. Broader study findings: Zero-insertion results could be subject to partial confounding by invariant MAIT and iNKT cells. The study found weaker excess twin sharing in beta out-of-frame sequences.

This CDR3 contains 15 residues. V lost 2 bases to trimming and J lost 3 bases; unmatched junction nucleotides: 6. Germline V gene sequence: CDR1 SGHKS, CDR2 YYEKEE (reference sequence). This clonotype was counted a few times. Its target is unknown. Unique molecular identifiers were present on cDNA, and template switching added a universal primer site. A single record per CDR3 protein comes from TCRdb applying MiXCR to the 5' RACE reads. The table records 350,000 to 400,000 distinct CDR3 sequences, roughly 9% of them present only once. The sequence was obtained from a woman in her forties or fifties in good health. The material sequenced was naive T cells sorted from blood. V usage is TRBV5-5 and J usage is TRBJ2-5; 8 nucleotides agree with TRBD2. Here the CDR3 reads CASSFLGTREETQYF. CDR3 coding DNA: TGTGCCAGCAGCTTTCTCGGGACTAGAGAAGAGACCCAGTACTTC.